Shown below are 10 T cell receptor beta chains from a single sample sequenced in a study of blood T cell repertoires in COVID-19. Sequencing used immunoSEQ multiplex PCR; TCRdb keeps in-frame clones, though not all of them. The data show 340,000 or so clones, about 83% seen once. Sequencing input: peripheral blood. Every receptor here comes from a man aged 25 to 40 with active or convalescent COVID-19.

The rearrangement uses TRBV4-3 and TRBJ2-2; 10 nucleotides match TRBD1. CDR3 length equals 17 residues. The germline gives CDR1 LGHNA, CDR2 YSLEER. V was clipped by 1 base and J by 7 bases; unmatched bases: 9. The CDR3 DNA reads as TGCGCCAGCAGCCAAGTGACAGGGGGCGCTTACAACGGGGAGCTGTTTTTT. Its protein product is CASSQVTGGAYNGELFF.

V is TRBV19 and J is TRBJ1-5; TRBD1 matches at 10 bases. Germline V gene sequence: CDR1 LNHDA, CDR2 SQIVND (reference sequence). V trimming: 7 bases; J trimming: 1 base; junction bases outside the gene matches: 4. The CDR3 has 15 amino acids. The CDR3 DNA sequence: TGTGCCAGTAAGGGACAGGGGAGGAGCAATCAGCCCCAGCATTTT. Translation gives CASKGQGRSNQPQHF.

The chain carries TRBV19 and TRBJ2-1; maybe TRBD2 (5 bases). Per germline, CDR1 LNHDA and CDR2 SQIVND (reference sequence). This CDR3 region has 13 residues. Trimming stripped 5 bases from V and 7 bases from J, with 12 bases between. CDR3 sequence: CASSPPGGNEQFF. As DNA, the CDR3 is TGTGCCAGTAGTCCTCCCGGCGGGAATGAGCAGTTCTTC. The whole variable domain, filled in from reference TRBV19 and TRBJ2-1, reads DGGITQSPKYLFRKEGQNVTLSCEQNLNHDAMYWYRQDPGQGLRLIYYSQIVNDFQKGDIAEGYSVSREKKESFPLTVTSAQKNPTAFYLCASSPPGGNEQFFGPGTRLTVL.

This chain connects TRBV7-3 to TRBJ1-1; D ambiguous. Germline V gives CDR1 SGHTA, CDR2 FQGTGA. The CDR3 runs 13 residues. The V end was cut by 2 bases, the J end by 1 base, with 5 bases between. The CDR3 coding sequence is TGTGCCAGCAGCTTAGACAAGAACACTGAAGCTTTCTTT. Protein: CASSLDKNTEAFF.

The chain joins TRBV7-2 to TRBJ2-1; TRBD2 agrees at 8 bases. CDR3 length: 13 residues. Germline CDR1 reads SGHTA; CDR2 reads FQGNSA. V lost 1 base to trimming and J lost 12 bases; unmatched junction nucleotides: 5. CDR3 region: CASSLEGLGAQFF. Here the CDR3 DNA reads TGTGCCAGCAGCTTAGAGGGACTAGGGGCGCAGTTCTTC. Looking up the rest from reference TRBV7-2 and TRBJ2-1 gives the full variable domain: GAGVSQSPSNKVTEKGKDVELRCDPISGHTALYWYRQSLGQGLEFLIYFQGNSAPDKSGLPSDRFSAERTGGSVSTLTIQRTQQEDSAVYLCASSLEGLGAQFFGPGTRLTVL.

The V gene is TRBV25-1, the J gene TRBJ1-1; D is perhaps TRBD1 (6 bases). CDR3 length: 12 amino acids. The ends were cut back, 10 bases at V and 2 bases at J, with 11 bases in the middle. The germline V gene has CDR1 MGHDK and CDR2 SYGVNS. CDR3 DNA sequence: TGTGCCAAGGGGGGGGTAAACACTGAAGCTTTCTTT. It codes for CAKGGVNTEAFF.

The V call is TRBV13, the J call TRBJ1-2, with D unclear. This CDR3 region has 12 residues. Per the germline V gene, CDR1 is PRHDT and CDR2 is FYEKMQ (reference sequence). V was pared by 2 bases and J by 4 bases, with 5 bases between. CDR3: CASSLRSYGYTF. DNA of the CDR3: TGTGCCAGCAGCTTAAGGAGCTATGGCTACACCTTC.

This clone has just a few counts. The V call is TRBV29-1, the J call TRBJ1-1; TRBD1 aligns across 7 bases. Germline values: CDR1 SQVTM, CDR2 ANQGSEA. V gave up 4 bases and J gave up 4 bases; unmatched junction bases: 6. The CDR3 extends over 13 amino acids. As DNA, the CDR3 is TGCAGCGTTGCGGGACAGTTGTTCACTGAAGCTTTCTTT. As protein: CSVAGQLFTEAFF.

V and J are TRBV7-2 and TRBJ2-7; D possibly corresponds to TRBD2 (6 bases). V was cut by 2 bases and J by 5 bases, with 10 bases left in between. From germline, CDR1 is SGHTA and CDR2 FQGNSA. The CDR3 extends over 13 amino acids. The CDR3 nucleotides are TGTGCCAGCAGCTTATGGGGCGGGAACGAGCAGTACTTC. It yields the protein CASSLWGGNEQYF.

As DNA, the CDR3 is TGTGCCAGCTCACCCAGTGGGGCGAACACTGAAGCTTTCTTT. Encoded protein: CASSPSGANTEAFF. V usage is TRBV18 and J usage is TRBJ1-1, with D possibly TRBD1 on 5 matching bases. V was clipped by 3 bases and J by 1 base, with 9 bases between them. CDR1 is KGHSH, CDR2 LQKENI, per germline. CDR3 length: 14 amino acids.